The 15 T cell receptor beta chains presented below share a single source sample, sequenced in a study of shared clonotypes between healthy human individuals. Sequenced by immunoSEQ multiplex PCR; TCRdb stores in-frame clones only, minus some. This sample has more than 2 million clones, with about 95% found just once. Positive CCR7 selection of CD45RO-negative cells yielded the naive CD8 cells, and terminally differentiated effector memory CD45RA+ cells were excluded. Input material: naive CD8+ T cells sorted from blood. These receptors came from a man younger than 35 in good health.

The V gene is TRBV11-2, the J gene TRBJ2-5; tentative D call: TRBD2 (6 bases). Germline CDR1 SGHAT, CDR2 FQNNGV. This CDR3 has 15 amino acids. The V end lost 5 bases, the J end lost 6 bases, and 19 bases lay between the germline ends. In nucleotides, the CDR3 is TGTGCCAGCAGCCCCCGGGGAGGTTCTGCCCAGACCCAGTACTTC. It encodes CASSPRGGSAQTQYF.

The chain couples TRBV7-9 to TRBJ2-7, with 7 bases lining up with TRBD2. The CDR3 has 17 residues. Losses at the gene ends were 4 bases for V and 2 bases for J; bases not matched to a gene: 14. Germline V gives CDR1 SEHNR, CDR2 FQNEAQ (reference sequence). The DNA for the CDR3 is TGTGCCAGCAGCTCTCAAACTAGCGCCCACGGCGCCTACGAGCAGTACTTC. Translation: CASSSQTSAHGAYEQYF.

Notes on this clone: Other DNA sequences within the sample encode an identical CDR3. The V call is TRBV5-6, the J call TRBJ2-3; TRBD2 matches at 7 bases. Unmatched junction bases numbered 3, after V lost 2 bases and J lost 0 bases. The CDR3 runs 15 residues. Germline CDR1 and CDR2: SGHDT and YYEEEE. Written as DNA, the CDR3 is TGTGCCAGCAGCTTAGCGGGGCTCAGCACAGATACGCAGTATTTT. Its protein is CASSLAGLSTDTQYF.

Remarks on this clone: The same CDR3 is also encoded by other DNA sequences in this sample. The V and J genes are TRBV7-6 and TRBJ2-1; D possibly corresponds to TRBD1 (6 bases). In germline, CDR1 is SGHVS, CDR2 FNYEAQ. The CDR3 is 15 residues long. Trimming left V 5 bases short and J 0 bases short, with 11 bases between. In DNA, the CDR3 is TGTGCCAGCAGCCCAGACAGGAGCTCCTACAATGAGCAGTTCTTC. Translated: CASSPDRSSYNEQFF. The whole variable domain, filled in from reference TRBV7-6 and TRBJ2-1, reads GAGVSQSPRYKVTKRGQDVALRCDPISGHVSLYWYRQALGQGPEFLTYFNYEAQQDKSGLPNDRFSAERPEGSISTLTIQRTEQRDSAMYRCASSPDRSSYNEQFFGPGTRLTVL.

The CDR3 sequence: CASSVAGTVNEKLFF. The CDR3 DNA reads TGTGCCAGCAGCGTTGCCGGGACAGTGAATGAAAAACTGTTTTTT. The chain joins TRBV9 to TRBJ1-4; 7 nucleotides match TRBD1. V shed 2 bases, J shed 5 bases, and the junction held 6 bases outside the gene matches. CDR3 length: 15 amino acids. From germline, CDR1 is SGDLS and CDR2 YYNGEE.

This rearrangement joins TRBV5-5 to TRBJ1-1; D ambiguous. The CDR3 is made up of 14 amino acids. The ends were cut back, 4 bases at V and 3 bases at J, with 13 bases in the middle. In germline, CDR1 is SGHKS, CDR2 YYEKEE (reference sequence). CDR3 sequence (DNA): TGTGCCAGCAGCCCATACCCGGATCACACTGAAGCTTTCTTT. Translated, it gives CASSPYPDHTEAFF.

This clone has only one observation. Written as DNA, the CDR3 is TGTGCCAGCAGTTTAAAATTCGGCCGGCAGTCCTCCTACGAGCAGTACTTC. It yields the protein CASSLKFGRQSSYEQYF. J is TRBJ2-7 and V is TRBV28; D not resolved. Trimming removed 2 bases from V and 0 bases from J, with 17 bases in between. Germline CDR1 and CDR2: MDHEN and SYDVKM. This CDR3 is 17 amino acids long.

This chain connects TRBV30 to TRBJ1-2, with D maybe TRBD1 (6 bases). The CDR3 has 13 amino acids. The V gene lost 0 bases and the J gene lost 6 bases, with 11 bases spanning the gap. Germline-derived CDR1 and CDR2 are GTSNPN and SVGIG (reference sequence). The CDR3 DNA reads as TGTGCCTGGAGTGTAACAGGGTTTGATGGCTACACCTTC. The encoded protein is CAWSVTGFDGYTF.

The V gene is TRBV5-6, the J gene TRBJ1-5; unclear D gene. Germline V gives CDR1 SGHDT, CDR2 YYEEEE. This CDR3 is built from 15 residues. Trimming took off 0 bases at V and 4 bases at J, with 11 bases between the two ends. CDR3 nucleotides: TGTGCCAGCAGCTTGGCCGAGGCGGGTAATCAGCCCCAGCATTTT. It is translated as CASSLAEAGNQPQHF.

J is TRBJ1-2 and V is TRBV7-9; 9 bases align to TRBD1. The CDR3 is made up of 16 amino acids. Germline V CDR1 and CDR2: SEHNR, FQNEAQ (reference sequence). J gave up 4 bases and V 1 base, and 7 bases lay outside the gene matches. CDR3: CASSLGGTGRVYGYTF. The DNA of the CDR3 is TGTGCCAGCAGCTTAGGCGGGACAGGGCGGGTCTATGGCTACACCTTC.

The chain combines TRBV7-8 with TRBJ2-5; 8 nucleotides agree with TRBD2. Germline assignment: CDR1 SGHVS and CDR2 FQNEAQ. V was pared by 1 base and J by 5 bases, with 9 bases of the junction left unmatched. The length of the CDR3 is 16 residues. As DNA, the CDR3 is TGTGCCAGCAGCTTAGGGGCCTCGGGAGGGAAGGAGACCCAGTACTTC. Translation gives CASSLGASGGKETQYF.

This chain joins TRBV7-9 and TRBJ1-4, with D uncertain. Germline assignment: CDR1 SEHNR and CDR2 FQNEAQ (reference sequence). Trimming removed 4 bases from V and 6 bases from J, with 15 bases in between. The CDR3 runs to 15 residues. The CDR3, as DNA: TGTGCCAGCAGCTCCTATGTAGCGAGAGATGAAAAACTGTTTTTT. Amino acid sequence: CASSSYVARDEKLFF.

This clone was recorded once. The chain recombines TRBV30 with TRBJ1-6, with D possibly matching TRBD1 (5 bases). This CDR3 comprises 16 residues. CDR1 is GTSNPN and CDR2 is SVGIG in the germline V gene (reference sequence). With 5 bases removed from V and 0 bases from J, the gap between germline ends came to 14 bases. The CDR3 sequence: CAWGDRLSSYNSPLHF. CDR3 DNA sequence: TGTGCCTGGGGGGACCGGCTGAGCTCCTATAATTCACCCCTCCACTTT.

The V call is TRBV13, the J call TRBJ1-1; no clear D. The germline CDR1 and CDR2 sequences are PRHDT and FYEKMQ (reference sequence). V was cut by 5 bases and J by 3 bases, with 10 bases left in between. The CDR3 contains 13 residues. This CDR3 reads CASSPSAYTEAFF. The DNA of the CDR3 is TGTGCCAGCAGCCCCTCCGCCTACACTGAAGCTTTCTTT. The whole variable domain, filled in from reference TRBV13 and TRBJ1-1, reads AAGVIQSPRHLIKEKRETATLKCYPIPRHDTVYWYQQGPGQDPQFLISFYEKMQSDKGSIPDRFSAQQFSDYHSELNMSSLELGDSALYFCASSPSAYTEAFFGQGTRLTVV.

This clone occurred once. The chain carries TRBV6-6 and TRBJ2-5, with 7 bases that match TRBD1. V trimming: 4 bases; J trimming: 4 bases; junction bases outside the gene matches: 6. The germline CDR1 and CDR2 sequences are MNHNY and SVGAGI (reference sequence). The CDR3 consists of 14 residues. CDR3 DNA sequence: TGTGCCAGCAGTTCCGGGACAGAGCCAGAGACCCAGTACTTC. Translation: CASSSGTEPETQYF.